The rows below give T cell receptor beta chains drawn from one sample of a study of cytomegalovirus exposure and HLA in healthy donors. The protocol was immunoSEQ multiplex PCR, while the TCRdb copy is restricted to in-frame clones and leaves out a portion. The profile shows approximately 180,000 clones, around 86% of them singletons. Sequenced: PBMCs. The receptor source for this set is a woman in her late teens or twenties in good health and CMV-seronegative. Both conserved end residues are part of each CDR3. The D gene is left open where the match is weak. Not every row has a clone size; where given, it reads once, few, many or a size class.

clone_size	v_call	j_call	d_call	cdr3_aa	cdr3_nt
-	TRBV5-6	TRBJ2-2	-	CASSIAGQGATGELFF	TGTGCCAGCAGCATAGCGGGACAGGGTGCCACCGGGGAGCTGTTTTTT
-	TRBV5-6	TRBJ2-7	TRBD2	CASSLPSGISEQYF	TGTGCCAGCAGCTTGCCTAGCGGGATATCGGAGCAGTACTTC
-	TRBV7-9	TRBJ1-1	-	CASSLVSGITTEAFF	TGTGCCAGCAGCTTAGTATCGGGGATTACTACTGAAGCTTTCTTT
-	TRBV7-7	TRBJ2-1	TRBD1	CASSLGTGNYNEQFF	TGTGCCAGCAGCTTAGGGACAGGGAATTACAATGAGCAGTTCTTC
-	TRBV27	TRBJ2-7	-	CASSLSAASYRLEQYF	TGTGCCAGCAGTTTATCCGCCGCCTCCTATCGACTCGAGCAGTACTTC
-	TRBV5-1	TRBJ2-3	TRBD2	CASGRGGDTDTQYF	TGCGCCAGCGGGAGGGGAGGGGACACAGATACGCAGTATTTT
-	TRBV29-1	TRBJ2-7	TRBD1	CSVEDRGQGGGYEQYF	TGCAGCGTTGAAGATCGAGGACAGGGAGGAGGGTACGAGCAGTACTTC
-	TRBV25-1	TRBJ1-2	-	CASSEYFEGETLYGYTF	TGTGCCAGCAGTGAATATTTCGAGGGGGAGACCTTATATGGCTACACCTTC
-	TRBV7-9	TRBJ2-2	-	CASNIVSRTGELFF	TGTGCCAGCAACATAGTTTCGAGGACCGGGGAGCTGTTTTTT
-	TRBV9	TRBJ2-5	-	CASSGSQGLGETQYF	TGTGCCAGCAGCGGATCGCAGGGTTTAGGGGAGACCCAGTACTTC
once	TRBV19	TRBJ2-3	-	CASSIGLAGYTDTQYF	TGTGCCAGTAGTATAGGTTTGGCCGGGTACACAGATACGCAGTATTTT
-	TRBV6-1	TRBJ1-2	-	CASEPAGGGGYTF	TGTGCCAGCGAACCCGCAGGAGGTGGTGGCTACACCTTC
-	TRBV5-1	TRBJ2-2	TRBD2	CASSLTSGRSTGELFF	TGCGCCAGCAGCTTGACTAGCGGGAGAAGCACCGGGGAGCTGTTTTTT
-	TRBV7-8	TRBJ2-7	TRBD2	CASSLVFSGGLAGGPNYEQYF	TGTGCCAGCAGCTTAGTTTTTTCAGGAGGACTAGCGGGGGGCCCGAACTACGAGCAGTACTTC
-	TRBV19	TRBJ1-5	-	CASSSLTGFGQPQHF	TGTGCCAGTAGTAGTCTAACAGGGTTTGGACAGCCCCAGCATTTT
once	TRBV5-1	TRBJ1-1	-	CASSTSGAGDTEAFF	TGCGCCAGCAGCACCTCCGGGGCGGGGGACACTGAAGCTTTCTTT
few	TRBV5-6	TRBJ2-7	TRBD1	CASSRGGQGVYEQYF	TGTGCCAGCAGCCGAGGGGGACAGGGGGTCTACGAGCAGTACTTC
-	TRBV27	TRBJ1-4	-	CASSRANEKLFF	TGTGCCAGCAGCAGGGCGAATGAAAAACTGTTTTTT
once	TRBV6-1	TRBJ1-6	-	CASSEVPTYSYNSPLHF	TGTGCCAGCAGTGAAGTTCCAACTTACTCCTATAATTCACCCCTCCACTTT
-	TRBV20-1	TRBJ2-3	-	CSARPADTQYF	TGCAGTGCTAGACCCGCGGATACGCAGTATTTT
-	TRBV6-6	TRBJ1-6	-	CASSYRGSPLHF	TGTGCCAGCAGTTACCGCGGCTCACCCCTCCACTTT
-	TRBV7-7	TRBJ2-5	TRBD2	CASSLEASGRRETQYF	TGTGCCAGCAGCTTAGAGGCTAGCGGGAGGCGGGAGACCCAGTACTTC
-	TRBV27	TRBJ2-2	-	CASRPGSPGELFF	TGTGCCAGCAGGCCAGGGTCGCCCGGGGAGCTGTTTTTT
once	TRBV7-2	TRBJ2-7	-	CASSSEPPGGTYEQYF	TGTGCCAGCAGCTCCGAGCCCCCGGGTGGTACCTACGAGCAGTACTTC
-	TRBV5-1	TRBJ2-1	TRBD2	CASSLVGSGIQTYNEQFF	TGCGCCAGCAGCTTGGTAGGTAGCGGGATACAGACCTACAATGAGCAGTTCTTC
-	TRBV30	TRBJ2-7	-	CAWQGFYEQYF	TGTGCCTGGCAGGGGTTTTACGAGCAGTACTTC
-	TRBV7-2	TRBJ2-2	TRBD2	CASSPGLAGSTGELFF	TGTGCCAGCAGCCCGGGACTAGCGGGAAGCACCGGGGAGCTGTTTTTT
-	TRBV10-3	TRBJ2-7	-	CAIRNQQGRNSYEQYF	TGTGCCATCAGAAATCAACAGGGGAGGAACTCCTACGAGCAGTACTTC
-	TRBV7-9	TRBJ1-2	TRBD1	CASSLARPGQGNYGYTF	TGTGCCAGCAGCTTAGCAAGGCCGGGACAGGGTAACTATGGCTACACCTTC
-	TRBV10-2	TRBJ2-5	TRBD2	CASRSGYGTSIETQYF	TGCGCCAGCAGGTCGGGATACGGGACTAGCATAGAGACCCAGTACTTC
-	TRBV19	TRBJ2-2	-	CASKPARGTNTGELFF	TGTGCCAGTAAGCCGGCTAGGGGGACGAACACCGGGGAGCTGTTTTTT
once	TRBV5-4	TRBJ2-1	-	CASSSPGPRGDEQFF	TGTGCCAGCAGCTCGCCAGGCCCCAGGGGCGATGAGCAGTTCTTC
-	TRBV5-1	TRBJ1-3	-	CASSPGGGTGNTIYF	TGCGCCAGCAGCCCTGGGGGGGGAACTGGAAACACCATATATTTT
-	TRBV29-1	TRBJ1-1	TRBD1	CSVCPGTGNTEAFF	TGCAGCGTGTGTCCCGGGACAGGGAACACTGAAGCTTTCTTT
-	TRBV30	TRBJ2-7	-	CAWSVRDGEQYF	TGTGCCTGGAGTGTGAGGGATGGGGAGCAGTACTTC
-	TRBV5-4	TRBJ2-5	TRBD2	CASSYQLAGAKETQYF	TGTGCCAGCAGCTACCAACTAGCGGGAGCCAAAGAGACCCAGTACTTC
-	TRBV2	TRBJ2-2	TRBD2	CASSQGLANTGELFF	TGTGCCAGCAGTCAGGGACTAGCGAACACCGGGGAGCTGTTTTTT
-	TRBV9	TRBJ2-5	TRBD2	CASSPGRGAGIQETQYF	TGTGCCAGCAGCCCCGGGAGGGGAGCGGGGATTCAAGAGACCCAGTACTTC
-	TRBV6-4	TRBJ1-5	-	CASSDTADGNQPQHF	TGTGCCAGCAGTGACACAGCGGACGGGAACCAGCCCCAGCATTTT
-	TRBV25-1	TRBJ1-4	TRBD1	CASSVGGQGREKLFF	TGTGCCAGCAGTGTCGGGGGACAGGGAAGAGAAAAACTGTTTTTT
-	TRBV18	TRBJ2-7	TRBD1	CASSWDRSYEQYF	TGTGCCAGCTCCTGGGACAGATCCTACGAGCAGTACTTC
-	TRBV19	TRBJ1-2	-	CASRTPDTAQRRYGYTF	TGTGCCAGCCGAACTCCGGACACCGCTCAACGCCGCTATGGCTACACCTTC
once	TRBV30	TRBJ2-3	TRBD2	CAWSVAGLAVGTDTQYF	TGTGCCTGGAGTGTAGCGGGATTGGCGGTCGGCACAGATACGCAGTATTTT
-	TRBV25-1	TRBJ1-1	-	CASSEGGRLGAFF	TGTGCCAGCAGTGAAGGAGGACGGCTTGGAGCTTTCTTT
-	TRBV2	TRBJ1-4	TRBD1	CASSDGTANEKLFF	TGTGCCAGCAGTGACGGGACAGCAAATGAAAAACTGTTTTTT
-	TRBV10-1	TRBJ2-7	-	CASSRQDAYEQYF	TGCGCCAGCAGTAGACAGGATGCCTACGAGCAGTACTTC
-	TRBV5-1	TRBJ1-1	-	CASSREGGRRNTEAFF	TGCGCCAGTTCTAGGGAGGGGGGCCGAAGGAACACTGAAGCTTTCTTT
-	TRBV7-8	TRBJ2-3	TRBD2	CASSLPSGGENTQYF	TGTGCCAGCAGCCTCCCTAGCGGGGGGGAAAATACGCAGTATTTT
-	TRBV5-1	TRBJ1-4	TRBD1	CASSLAQGMGEKLFF	TGCGCCAGCAGCCTCGCACAGGGGATGGGTGAAAAACTGTTTTTT
-	TRBV4-2	TRBJ1-1	-	CASSNSGGRSAFF	TGTGCCAGCAGCAACTCCGGGGGGCGGTCTGCTTTCTTT
-	TRBV7-9	TRBJ1-2	TRBD1	CASSLAPTGGYGYTF	TGTGCCAGCAGCTTAGCTCCGACAGGGGGCTATGGCTACACCTTC
-	TRBV30	TRBJ2-1	TRBD1	CAWSVGTVRYNEQFF	TGTGCCTGGAGTGTGGGGACAGTAAGGTACAATGAGCAGTTCTTC